This T cell receptor (beta chain) was observed in a study of OX40 agonist ivuxolimab in advanced cancers. Germline CDR1 SSHAT, CDR2 FNYEAQ (reference sequence). Trimming took 6 bases from V and 0 from J, leaving 12 bases between them. The CDR3 length is 15 residues. Some clones are missing from TCRdb's copy, which holds only in-frame ones; the method was immunoSEQ multiplex PCR. This sample has tens of thousands of clones, with less than 85% found just once. This clone was seen repeatedly, ten times or more. This receptor was taken from an adult with an advanced solid tumor such as melanoma, head and neck, liver or kidney cancer. The chain employs TRBV7-7 and TRBJ1-5; tentative D call: TRBD1 (5 bases). The sample was CD4+ or CD8+ T cells sorted from blood, taken in a trial of the OX40 agonist ivuxolimab. CDR3 DNA sequence: TGTGCCAGCAGAGTGACAGATAATAGCAATCAGCCCCAGCATTTT. It yields the protein CASRVTDNSNQPQHF. The complete variable domain, with remaining parts taken from reference TRBV7-7 and TRBJ1-5, reads GAGVSQSPRYKVTKRGQDVTLRCDPISSHATLYWYQQALGQGPEFLTYFNYEAQPDKSGLPSDRFSAERPEGSISTLTIQRTEQRDSAMYRCASRVTDNSNQPQHFGDGTRLSIL.